This TCR beta chain was sequenced in a study of blood T cell repertoires in COVID-19. This CDR3 is built from 15 residues. V was clipped by 0 bases and J by 4 bases, with 9 bases between them. Germline lookup yields CDR1 MNHNS and CDR2 SASEGT. Per the authors' pipeline: From reference gene primer amplification, estimates of nucleated cell counts were derived. Clones were read by immunoSEQ multiplex PCR, and TCRdb kept only the in-frame ones, dropping some. From that table come the V and J calls and clone size; the DNA was used to work out D and trimming. The sample carries about 69,000 clones, 90% recorded once. This clone has only one observation.

Specimen: peripheral blood. The chain links TRBV6-1 to TRBJ1-4; no clear D gene. The TCR originated in a woman between 18 and 29 years old with acute or convalescent COVID-19. The CDR3: CASSEARADNEKLFF. CDR3 nucleotide sequence: TGTGCCAGCAGTGAAGCGCGGGCCGATAATGAAAAACTGTTTTTT.